This TCR beta chain was profiled in a study of cytomegalovirus exposure and HLA in healthy donors. Findings and caveats of the study: HLA restriction was apparent for most CMV-associated TCR beta chains in a later analysis. Earlier analysis found most TCR beta V segments productive about 87% or about 30% of the time. The study found most TCR sequences rare, yet found some public TCRs in many donors. In a later analysis, TCR beta V- and J-gene trimming showed a link to a missense DCLRE1C variant.

PCR was performed using 60 Vbeta and 13 Jbeta primers. Generated by immunoSEQ multiplex PCR, the TCRdb table keeps only in-frame clones and is missing some. In the table there are approximately 210,000 clones, around 80% of which are singletons. Germline CDR1 reads SGHDT; CDR2 reads YYEEEE. This CDR3 is built from 17 residues. V shed 5 bases, J shed 4 bases, and the junction held 12 bases outside the gene matches. With respect to this clone: What it binds is unknown.

The sample taken for sequencing was PBMCs. The chain couples TRBV5-6 to TRBJ2-3; TRBD2 agrees at 11 bases. This TCR derives from a woman aged 40 to 55 in good health and CMV-seronegative. The CDR3 nucleotides read TGTGCCAGCAGTTTACTAGCGGGAGCAGAGATGGCAGATACGCAGTATTTT. Translating it yields CASSLLAGAEMADTQYF.